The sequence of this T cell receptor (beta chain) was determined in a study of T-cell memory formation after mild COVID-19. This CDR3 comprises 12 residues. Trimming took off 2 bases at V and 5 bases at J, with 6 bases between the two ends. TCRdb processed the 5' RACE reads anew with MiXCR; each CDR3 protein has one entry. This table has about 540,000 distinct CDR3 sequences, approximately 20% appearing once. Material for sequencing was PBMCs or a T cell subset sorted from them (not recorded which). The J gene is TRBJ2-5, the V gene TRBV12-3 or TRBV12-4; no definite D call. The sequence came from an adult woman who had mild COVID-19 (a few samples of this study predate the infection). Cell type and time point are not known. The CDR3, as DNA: TGTGCCAGCAGTTTATTCGTGGAGACCCAGTACTTC. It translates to CASSLFVETQYF.